This passage covers 5 T cell receptor beta chains from one sample sequenced in a study of cytomegalovirus exposure and HLA in healthy donors. PCR amplification relied on 60 Vbeta primers (plus 13 Jbeta primers). Sequenced by immunoSEQ multiplex PCR; TCRdb stores in-frame clones only, minus some. Here the sample spans around 99,000 clones, approximately 70% being singletons. The source material was PBMCs. Receptor source: a woman in her 70s in good health and CMV-seropositive.

This chain links TRBV30 with TRBJ2-7, with D maybe TRBD2 (6 bases). This CDR3 region has 13 residues. Germline CDR1 is GTSNPN and CDR2 is SVGIG (reference sequence). V was shortened by 0 bases and J by 2 bases, with 8 bases between the two germline ends. CDR3 in DNA: TGTGCCTGGAGTGTGGGGGGTCCCTACGAGCAGTACTTC. Its protein product is CAWSVGGPYEQYF. Full variable domain (remainder filled in from reference TRBV30 and TRBJ2-7): SQTIHQWPATLVQPVGSPLSLECTVEGTSNPNLYWYRQAAGRGLQLLFYSVGIGQISSEVPQNLSASRPQDRQFILSSKKLLLSDSGFYLCAWSVGGPYEQYFGPGTRLTVT.

This chain joins TRBV5-1 and TRBJ1-1; D is possibly TRBD1 (5 bases). With 0 bases removed from V and 1 base from J, the gap between germline ends came to 13 bases. CDR3 length: 16 residues. From germline, CDR1 is SGHRS and CDR2 YFSETQ. CDR3 DNA: TGCGCCAGCAGCTTGGGAGACAGCTTCTCGAACACTGAAGCTTTCTTT. Translation: CASSLGDSFSNTEAFF.

In its sample, this clone was seen a few times. The rearrangement joins TRBV27 to TRBJ2-1, with 9 bases identical to TRBD1. The germline V gene encodes CDR1 MNHEY and CDR2 SMNVEV (reference sequence). This CDR3 spans 16 amino acids. After removal of 5 bases from V and 0 bases from J, the junction contained 5 bases not matched to a gene. In nucleotides, the CDR3 is TGTGCCAGCAGTCTAGGACAGGGGAGCTCCTACAATGAGCAGTTCTTC. Its translation is CASSLGQGSSYNEQFF.

This clone was seen more than once but under ten times. In nucleotides, the CDR3 is TGTGCCAGCAGTGCCCCGGGACAGGGGGTTTATGGCTACACCTTC. It is translated as CASSAPGQGVYGYTF. The chain has TRBV27 and TRBJ1-2, with 11 bases lining up with TRBD1. The CDR3 contains 15 residues. CDR1 MNHEY and CDR2 SMNVEV come from the germline V gene (reference sequence). V dropped 5 bases and J dropped 5; count of bases not matched to a gene: 7.

In its sample, this clone was seen a few times. The chain joins TRBV5-1 to TRBJ2-1; TRBD1 agrees at 7 bases. There are 15 residues in the CDR3. Germline CDR1 SGHRS, CDR2 YFSETQ. J was trimmed by 3 bases and V by 5 bases; bases with no gene match: 8. CDR3 sequence: CASRAGRGSYNEQFF. The CDR3 nucleotides are TGCGCCAGCAGAGCAGGCAGGGGGAGCTACAATGAGCAGTTCTTC.